This paragraph covers one T cell receptor (beta chain) sequence. A junction boundary mismatches the germline segment, possibly from a read error. The germline V gene has CDR1 SGHNT and CDR2 YENEEA. The length of the CDR3 is 13 residues. Sequencing used immunoSEQ multiplex PCR; TCRdb keeps in-frame clones, though not all of them. Of about 1.1 million clones listed, roughly 80% are singletons. These data are taken from a study of shared clonotypes between healthy human individuals. This chain uses TRBV11-3 with TRBJ2-7; 10 bases fit TRBD1. The origin of this receptor is a man aged 18 to 30 in good health. Some clones in this sample may be carry-over from other donors' samples. The source material was memory CD4+ T cells from PBMCs. Sample subset: CD45RA-negative fraction. The CDR3 sequence: CASSLSTGTGVIF. Written as DNA, the CDR3 is TGTGCCAGCAGCTTATCAACCGGGACAGGGGTTATCTTC.